The clone carrying this T cell receptor beta chain occurred many times. As yet, its antigen is unknown. This entry comes from a study of blood T cells in healthy people across ages. Notes on the study in general: The unsorted PBMCs prevented any conclusive comparison of naive versus antigen-experienced cells. Aged donors had fewer naive CD4+ cells and lower diversity than long-lived donors. Lack of knowledge of donor CMV status possibly confounded expanded clonotype changes. Roughly linear declines in TCR beta diversity per million T cells occurred with age.

Germline V gives CDR1 SGHTA, CDR2 FQGNSA. The length of the CDR3 is 13 residues. Trimming stripped 6 bases from V and 6 bases from J, with 14 bases between. A second PCR, run for about 6 to 11 cycles, used a sample-barcoded 5' primer plus a J-beta primer mix. MiXCR, run by TCRdb on the 5' RACE reads, gives a single entry per CDR3 protein. The sample lists some 1.5 million distinct CDR3 sequences; approximately 30% were seen once. This clonotype originated in a woman between 25 and 40 years old in good health. J is TRBJ2-5 and V is TRBV7-2, with D maybe TRBD2 (5 bases). Sequenced sample: blood. The CDR3 protein is CASRDGGLKTQYF. The CDR3 coding sequence is TGTGCCAGCAGAGACGGCGGGTTAAAGACCCAGTACTTC. The full variable domain, with the rest looked up from reference TRBV7-2 and TRBJ2-5, is GAGVSQSPSNKVTEKGKDVELRCDPISGHTALYWYRQSLGQGLEFLIYFQGNSAPDKSGLPSDRFSAERTGGSVSTLTIQRTQQEDSAVYLCASRDGGLKTQYFGPGTRLLVL.